Listed below are T cell receptor beta chains from one sample, sequenced in a study of T cells in localized non-small cell lung cancer. The method was immunoSEQ multiplex PCR; TCRdb's version includes in-frame clones alone and lacks a portion of them. The sample has more than 1,200 clones, around 35% seen once; the top ten hold 7.7%. Sequencing used normal lung tissue next to the tumor, obtained before any cancer treatment. These receptors were obtained from a woman aged 40 to 75 with stage I squamous cell lung carcinoma. Each CDR3 is given with its conserved first and last residue. D genes are given only for firm matches. A row's size may be missing; if present it is once, few, many or a size class.

clone size: .
V gene: TRBV9
D gene: TRBD2
J gene: TRBJ2-3
CDR3 protein: CASSAGWLAGTDTQYF
CDR3 DNA: TGTGCCAGCAGCGCAGGGTGGCTAGCGGGCACAGATACGCAGTATTTT

clone size: .
V gene: TRBV10-1
D gene: TRBD1
J gene: TRBJ1-1
CDR3 protein: CASRVDAQGTNEAFF
CDR3 DNA: TGCGCCAGCCGAGTTGACGCACAGGGGACAAATGAAGCTTTCTTT

clone size: few
V gene: TRBV4-1
D gene: .
J gene: TRBJ1-1
CDR3 protein: CASSQERGLMNTEAFF
CDR3 DNA: TGCGCCAGCAGCCAAGAAAGAGGGCTCATGAACACTGAAGCTTTCTTT

clone size: medium-sized
V gene: TRBV11-3
D gene: .
J gene: TRBJ1-5
CDR3 protein: CASSFDGGLGQPQHF
CDR3 DNA: TGTGCCAGCAGCTTCGACGGGGGCTTGGGTCAGCCCCAGCATTTT

clone size: .
V gene: TRBV6-8
D gene: .
J gene: TRBJ1-2
CDR3 protein: CASSWGAGGYTF
CDR3 DNA: TGTGCCAGCAGTTGGGGGGCGGGAGGCTACACCTTC

clone size: .
V gene: TRBV19
D gene: TRBD2
J gene: TRBJ2-1
CDR3 protein: CASSMRLAGEPYNEQFF
CDR3 DNA: TGTGCCAGTAGTATGAGACTAGCGGGGGAACCCTACAATGAGCAGTTCTTC

clone size: once
V gene: TRBV15
D gene: TRBD1
J gene: TRBJ1-5
CDR3 protein: CATSKGQGSRQPQHF
CDR3 DNA: TGTGCCACCAGCAAGGGACAGGGCTCCCGGCAGCCCCAGCATTTT

clone size: few
V gene: TRBV6-8
D gene: .
J gene: TRBJ1-5
CDR3 protein: CASRGIYSNQPQHF
CDR3 DNA: TGTGCCAGCAGGGGGATTTATAGCAATCAGCCCCAGCATTTT

clone size: medium-sized
V gene: TRBV6-8
D gene: TRBD1
J gene: TRBJ1-2
CDR3 protein: CASSYSRTGNGYTF
CDR3 DNA: TGTGCCAGCAGTTACTCGAGGACAGGGAATGGCTACACCTTC

clone size: .
V gene: TRBV19
D gene: TRBD2
J gene: TRBJ2-7
CDR3 protein: CASSQTSGSREQYF
CDR3 DNA: TGTGCCAGTAGCCAGACTAGCGGGAGCCGGGAGCAGTACTTC

clone size: .
V gene: TRBV6-8
D gene: .
J gene: TRBJ1-5
CDR3 protein: CASTPKGESGNQPQHF
CDR3 DNA: TGTGCCAGCACCCCAAAGGGGGAAAGCGGCAATCAGCCCCAGCATTTT

clone size: .
V gene: TRBV30
D gene: .
J gene: TRBJ1-3
CDR3 protein: CAWSPNGNTIYF
CDR3 DNA: TGTGCCTGGAGTCCCAATGGAAACACCATATATTTT

clone size: .
V gene: TRBV19
D gene: .
J gene: TRBJ2-5
CDR3 protein: CASSTTGSTRETQYF
CDR3 DNA: TGTGCCAGTAGTACTACAGGGAGCACTCGAGAGACCCAGTACTTC

clone size: few
V gene: TRBV6-8
D gene: TRBD1
J gene: TRBJ1-4
CDR3 protein: CASRLDRASGNEKLFF
CDR3 DNA: TGTGCCAGCAGATTGGACAGGGCGTCGGGTAATGAAAAACTGTTTTTT

clone size: .
V gene: TRBV11-3
D gene: TRBD1
J gene: TRBJ1-1
CDR3 protein: CVSSRDSLNTEAFF
CDR3 DNA: TGTGTCAGCAGCCGGGACAGCCTGAACACTGAAGCTTTCTTT

clone size: .
V gene: TRBV6-8
D gene: .
J gene: TRBJ2-2
CDR3 protein: CATSLLGGTGELFF
CDR3 DNA: TGTGCCACCAGTTTGCTTGGGGGTACCGGGGAGCTGTTTTTT

clone size: few
V gene: TRBV5-1
D gene: .
J gene: TRBJ2-5
CDR3 protein: CASSLESGPGETQYF
CDR3 DNA: TGCGCCAGCAGCTTGGAATCGGGACCGGGGGAGACCCAGTACTTC

clone size: .
V gene: TRBV19
D gene: .
J gene: TRBJ1-4
CDR3 protein: CASSRGDATNEKLFF
CDR3 DNA: TGTGCCAGTAGTAGAGGGGATGCAACTAATGAAAAACTGTTTTTT

clone size: .
V gene: TRBV10-2
D gene: TRBD2
J gene: TRBJ2-1
CDR3 protein: CASTRLAGVPEQFF
CDR3 DNA: TGCGCTAGCACCCGACTAGCGGGGGTACCTGAGCAGTTCTTC

clone size: .
V gene: TRBV11-3
D gene: TRBD2
J gene: TRBJ2-3
CDR3 protein: CASSLGAGGLDTQYF
CDR3 DNA: TGTGCCAGCAGCTTAGGTGCGGGGGGGCTTGATACGCAGTATTTT

clone size: .
V gene: TRBV19
D gene: .
J gene: TRBJ1-1
CDR3 protein: CASMGWTEAFF
CDR3 DNA: TGTGCCAGTATGGGGTGGACTGAAGCTTTCTTT

clone size: .
V gene: TRBV15
D gene: TRBD1
J gene: TRBJ1-6
CDR3 protein: CATSGWDRDNSPLHF
CDR3 DNA: TGTGCCACCAGCGGCTGGGACAGGGATAATTCACCCCTCCACTTT

clone size: .
V gene: TRBV11-3
D gene: .
J gene: TRBJ2-7
CDR3 protein: CASSKGGPSSYEQYF
CDR3 DNA: TGTGCCAGCAGTAAGGGGGGGCCCAGCTCCTACGAGCAGTACTTC

clone size: .
V gene: TRBV6-8
D gene: .
J gene: TRBJ2-2
CDR3 protein: CASSAGIGIGELFF
CDR3 DNA: TGTGCCAGCAGTGCAGGGATAGGTATCGGGGAGCTGTTTTTT